The rows below give T cell receptor beta chains drawn from one sample of a study of blood T cell repertoires in COVID-19. This table comes from immunoSEQ multiplex PCR, and its TCRdb copy is limited to in-frame clones, with some not included. Of about 310,000 clones in the sample, roughly 84% are singletons; the top ten hold 1%. Sequencing was carried out using peripheral blood. These receptors were taken from a man aged 45-65 years with active or convalescent COVID-19. Each CDR3 is given with its conserved first and last residue. The order of the fields is D gene, J gene, V gene, clone size, CDR3 protein, CDR3 DNA. D genes are given only for firm matches. Size tells how often a clone was seen (once, few, many) or the class of an expanded clone, and some rows leave it out.

>-|TRBJ1-1|TRBV5-1|once
CASSLDPSGLAEAFF
TGCGCCAGCAGCTTGGACCCTTCAGGGTTGGCTGAAGCTTTCTTT
>TRBD2|TRBJ2-5|TRBV28|once
CASTASGGGYQETQYF
TGTGCCAGCACCGCTAGCGGGGGAGGGTACCAAGAGACCCAGTACTTC
>TRBD1|TRBJ1-3|TRBV28|-
CASSLTGLRNTIYF
TGTGCCAGCAGTTTGACAGGGTTGAGAAACACCATATATTTT
>-|TRBJ1-4|TRBV28|once
CAITSLANEKLFF
TGTGCCATCACATCCCTGGCTAATGAAAAACTGTTTTTT
>TRBD1|TRBJ1-5|TRBV3-1/TRBV3-2|-
CASSRGQGPQHF
TGTGCCAGCAGCCGTGGACAGGGGCCCCAGCATTTT
>-|TRBJ2-5|TRBV27|once
CASSFAPGDQETQYF
TGTGCCAGCAGTTTCGCCCCGGGAGACCAAGAGACCCAGTACTTC
>TRBD1|TRBJ1-3|TRBV3-1/TRBV3-2|-
CASSQDGTGATIYF
TGTGCCAGCAGCCAAGATGGGACAGGGGCCACCATATATTTT
>-|TRBJ1-1|TRBV4-1|-
CASSQRIGVNTEAFF
TGCGCCAGCAGCCAACGAATAGGGGTAAACACTGAAGCTTTCTTT
>-|TRBJ2-1|TRBV7-2|-
CASSLAGAYNEQFF
TGTGCCAGCAGCTTAGCGGGGGCGTACAATGAGCAGTTCTTC
>-|TRBJ1-1|TRBV5-6|-
CASSPRGVNTEAFF
TGTGCCAGCAGCCCCCGTGGAGTGAACACTGAAGCTTTCTTT
>-|TRBJ1-1|TRBV5-4|-
CASSFDTEPEAFF
TGTGCCAGCAGCTTTGACACAGAGCCTGAAGCTTTCTTT
>TRBD1|TRBJ1-3|TRBV18|-
CASSPPMLRQGVSGNTIYF
TGTGCCAGCTCACCACCGATGCTGCGACAGGGGGTCTCTGGAAACACCATATATTTT
>-|TRBJ1-1|TRBV5-1|-
CASSFLVRDMNTEAFF
TGCGCCAGCAGTTTTCTCGTCCGTGACATGAACACTGAAGCTTTCTTT
>TRBD1|TRBJ2-7|TRBV2|few
CASSPGTGNYEQYF
TGTGCCAGCAGTCCCGGGACAGGGAATTACGAGCAGTACTTC
>-|TRBJ1-4|TRBV11-2|-
CASSFGPEANEKLFF
TGTGCCAGCAGCTTTGGCCCGGAGGCTAATGAAAAACTGTTTTTT
>-|TRBJ2-7|TRBV2|-
CATRDRSYEQYF
TGTGCCACCCGAGACAGATCCTACGAGCAGTACTTC
>-|TRBJ2-1|TRBV30|-
CAWRVQLGQFF
TGTGCCTGGAGAGTTCAACTAGGGCAGTTCTTC
>TRBD2|TRBJ2-3|TRBV6-2/TRBV6-3|few
CASSYALAGHTDTQYF
TGTGCCAGCAGTTACGCACTAGCGGGCCACACAGATACGCAGTATTTT
>-|TRBJ1-4|TRBV30|-
CAWSVGGDFVF
TGTGCCTGGAGCGTCGGGGGGGATTTCGTTTTT